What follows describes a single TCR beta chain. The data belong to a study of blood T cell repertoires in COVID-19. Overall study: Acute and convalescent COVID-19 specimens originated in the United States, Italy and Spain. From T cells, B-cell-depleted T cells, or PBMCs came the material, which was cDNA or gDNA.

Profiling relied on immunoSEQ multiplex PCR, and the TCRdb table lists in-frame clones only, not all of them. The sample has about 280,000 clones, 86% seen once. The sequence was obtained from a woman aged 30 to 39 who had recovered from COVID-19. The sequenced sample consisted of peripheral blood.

CDR3 loop: CASSLRAVGVSGDNEQFF. As DNA, the CDR3 is TGTGCCAGCAGCTTACGGGCCGTTGGGGTTAGCGGAGACAATGAGCAGTTCTTC. V and J are TRBV7-8 and TRBJ2-1; tentative D call: TRBD2 (6 bases). The CDR3 runs to 18 residues. V dropped 2 bases and J dropped 5 bases, with 22 bases sitting between them. The germline gives CDR1 SGHVS, CDR2 FQNEAQ.